The next 9 T cell receptor beta chains were all read from a single sample in a study of Graves' ophthalmopathy and Graves' hyperthyroidism. The sequenced template was RNA, covering the TCR beta CDR3 region. HTBI primers were employed in first-round RT-PCR, then a second-round multiplex PCR followed. TCRdb redid the calling of the multiplex PCR reads with MiXCR, one entry per CDR3 protein. The sample records about 550,000 distinct CDR3 sequences, 39% being singletons. Sequencing was carried out using peripheral blood or thyroid tissue (not recorded which). The receptors were gathered from an adult man with Graves' hyperthyroidism.

With regard to this clonotype: A much bigger clone sits one base away, suggesting this may be a read error. V is TRBV7-2 and J is TRBJ2-7; TRBD1 agrees at 12 bases. Germline CDR1 and CDR2: SGHTA and FQGNSA. The CDR3 runs 15 residues. CDR3 in amino acids: CASSAGTGGFYEQCF. The CDR3 region has the DNA TGTGCCAGCAGCGCCGGGACAGGGGGCTTCTACGAGCAGTGCTTC. Full variable domain (missing parts from reference TRBV7-2 and TRBJ2-7): GAGVSQSPSNKVTEKGKDVELRCDPISGHTALYWYRQSLGQGLEFLIYFQGNSAPDKSGLPSDRFSAERTGGSVSTLTIQRTQQEDSAVYLCASSAGTGGFYEQCFGPGTRLTVT.

The table lists this clonotype with a count of one. The chain recombines TRBV29-1 with TRBJ2-7; D is undetermined. Germline CDR1 is SQVTM and CDR2 is ANQGSEA. V lost 1 base, J lost 7 bases, and 8 bases lay in between. The CDR3 length is 11 residues. The CDR3 region is CSVEGVREQYF. For the CDR3, the DNA is TGCAGCGTTGAAGGGGTTCGTGAGCAGTACTTC.

The V call is TRBV2, the J call TRBJ1-1; D perhaps matches TRBD1 (6 bases). The CDR3 runs 14 residues. The ends were cut back, 5 bases at V and 4 bases at J, with 14 bases in the middle. The germline V gene encodes CDR1 SNHLY and CDR2 FYNNEI. The CDR3 sequence is CASSNHRESTEAFF. CDR3 DNA: TGTGCCAGCAGTAACCACAGGGAATCCACTGAAGCTTTCTTT.

This clonotype was picked up many times. The chain joins TRBV9 to TRBJ2-5; TRBD2 matches 10 bases. Germline V gene sequence: CDR1 SGDLS, CDR2 YYNGEE. CDR3 length equals 15 residues. V dropped 4 bases and J dropped 3; count of bases not matched to a gene: 6. The CDR3 is CASSIRAGGEETQYF. The CDR3 nucleotides read TGTGCCAGCAGCATCCGAGCGGGAGGGGAAGAGACCCAGTACTTC.

The chain couples TRBV20-1 to TRBJ2-1; 14 bases match TRBD2. V lost 5 bases to trimming and J lost 8 bases; unmatched junction nucleotides: 8. This CDR3 comprises 15 residues. Germline V lookup: CDR1 DFQATT, CDR2 SNEGSKA (reference sequence). The CDR3 DNA is TGCAGTGCTCCCGGACTAGCGGGAGGAGTTGATGAGCAGTTCTTC. Translating gives CSAPGLAGGVDEQFF.

This clonotype was counted ten times or more. This sequence joins TRBV20-1 and TRBJ1-1, with D tentatively TRBD1 (5 bases). V lost 3 bases and J lost 0, with 14 bases in between. The CDR3 loop spans 15 amino acids. Germline-derived CDR1 and CDR2 are DFQATT and SNEGSKA (reference sequence). CDR3 residues: CSASAAGGMNTEAFF. The CDR3 DNA sequence: TGCAGTGCTAGTGCGGCCGGGGGTATGAACACTGAAGCTTTCTTT.

This clonotype was counted between two and nine times. V and J are TRBV5-5 and TRBJ2-2, with 12 nucleotides matching TRBD2. The trim removed 0 bases at V and 4 bases at J, leaving 1 base unmatched. This CDR3 comprises 16 residues. The germline V gene has CDR1 SGHKS and CDR2 YYEKEE (reference sequence). CDR3 DNA sequence: TGTGCCAGCAGCTTGGGACTAGCGGGAGCCACCGGGGAGCTGTTTTTT. This codes for CASSLGLAGATGELFF.

As for this clonotype: This may stem from a read error, because a much larger clone lies one nucleotide away. J is TRBJ1-2 and V is TRBV5-1; D gene ambiguous. Germline values: CDR1 SGHRS, CDR2 YFSETQ. The CDR3 loop spans 13 amino acids. The CDR3 is CAGSLGQDGGYTF. DNA for the CDR3: TGCGCCGGCAGCTTGGGCCAGGACGGTGGCTACACCTTC.

The chain uses TRBV20-1 and TRBJ2-2; D is perhaps TRBD1 (6 bases). CDR1 DFQATT and CDR2 SNEGSKA come from the germline V gene (reference sequence). CDR3 length equals 12 residues. Trimming stripped 7 bases from V and 10 bases from J, with 16 bases between. CDR3 DNA sequence: TGCAGTGTTGGAGATAGGACAGTGGAGCTGTTTTTT. As protein: CSVGDRTVELFF.